Described below is a single T cell receptor beta chain sequence and its context. Sequenced by immunoSEQ multiplex PCR; TCRdb stores in-frame clones only, minus some. The sample yields almost 85,000 clones, roughly 93% seen once. These data are taken from a study of control samples from healthy donors and cancer patients. The CDR3 runs to 17 residues. From germline, CDR1 is SGHRS and CDR2 YFSETQ. V lost 4 bases and J lost 0, with 16 bases in between. The sequence was collected from a woman aged 18-29 years in good health. Sequencing was carried out using blood. The chain joins TRBV5-1 to TRBJ2-2; TRBD2 might be the D (5 bases). In DNA, the CDR3 is TGCGCCAGCAGCACTAGTTCGCTACGGTCGAACACCGGGGAGCTGTTTTTT. Translating it yields CASSTSSLRSNTGELFF.